Shown below are 10 T cell receptor beta chains from a single sample sequenced in a study of blood T cell repertoires in COVID-19. The table came from immunoSEQ multiplex PCR; TCRdb's copy has only in-frame clones and leaves some out. In the table there are about 74,000 clones, around 69% of which are singletons. The specimen was peripheral blood. These receptors all stem from a man between 70 and 80 years old with active or convalescent COVID-19.

This clone was detected only a few times. CDR3 residues: CASSLTSASGELFF. The CDR3 nucleotides are TGTGCCAGCAGCCTGACTAGCGCGAGCGGGGAGCTGTTTTTT. The chain combines TRBV7-8 with TRBJ2-2; 8 bases agree with TRBD2. CDR3 length equals 14 residues. The germline gives CDR1 SGHVS, CDR2 FQNEAQ. J was trimmed by 7 bases and V by 5 bases; bases with no gene match: 6.

The rearrangement links TRBV28 to TRBJ1-5; no firm D call. The CDR3 is made up of 18 amino acids. Germline V gene lookup returns CDR1 MDHEN and CDR2 SYDVKM. Trimming took off 7 bases at V and 0 bases at J, with 22 bases between the two ends. This CDR3 reads CASTRKFSSPNSNQPQHF. The CDR3 region has the DNA TGTGCCAGCACCAGGAAATTTTCCTCTCCAAATAGCAATCAGCCCCAGCATTTT.

The genes are TRBV4-2 and TRBJ2-3; D remains unclear. The germline V and J ends were trimmed by 1 base and 7 bases, with 9 bases remaining between them. The germline V gene encodes CDR1 LGHNA and CDR2 YNFKEQ. The CDR3 sequence is 13 residues long. CDR3 sequence reads: CASSQGGRHTQYF. The CDR3 DNA is TGTGCCAGCAGCCAAGGAGGAAGGCATACGCAGTATTTT.

The chain links TRBV28 to TRBJ1-1; D is possibly TRBD1 (6 bases). V gave up 5 bases and J gave up 6 bases, with 10 bases separating them. Per germline, CDR1 MDHEN and CDR2 SYDVKM. CDR3 size: 12 residues. CDR3 region: CASSIRGPEAFF. CDR3 DNA sequence: TGTGCCAGCAGTATCAGGGGCCCTGAAGCTTTCTTT.

The chain combines TRBV5-1 with TRBJ2-7; D call uncertain. Trimming shortened V by 2 bases and J by 0 bases, and 12 bases separated the two germline ends. Germline V CDR1 and CDR2: SGHRS, YFSETQ. The CDR3 has 15 residues. The CDR3: CASSLGVSGSYEQYF. CDR3 DNA sequence: TGCGCCAGCAGCTTAGGAGTATCGGGCTCCTACGAGCAGTACTTC.

This clone was seen more than once but under ten times. The chain has TRBV5-4 and TRBJ2-2; 8 bases are a match to TRBD2. Germline V lookup: CDR1 SGHNT, CDR2 YYREEE (reference sequence). The CDR3 is 16 residues long. Unmatched junction bases numbered 12, after V lost 4 bases and J lost 7 bases. The CDR3 DNA follows: TGTGCCAGCAGCCCCTTCCGGGGGGGTCTTAGCGGGGAGCTGTTTTTT. The encoded protein is CASSPFRGGLSGELFF.

The chain has TRBV7-2 and TRBJ1-1; 9 bases map to TRBD1. Germline loops: CDR1 SGHTA, CDR2 FQGNSA. This CDR3 has 16 residues. V lost 1 base, J lost 5 bases, and 8 bases stayed unmatched. The CDR3 sequence: CASSLVGQGRDTEAFF. The CDR3 region has the DNA TGTGCCAGCAGCTTAGTAGGACAGGGGCGTGATACTGAAGCTTTCTTT.

The chain is built from TRBV9 and TRBJ1-6; D remains ambiguous. Germline V gene data show CDR1 as SGDLS and CDR2 as YYNGEE. Deletions cut 1 base from V and 10 bases from J, with 12 bases between. CDR3 size: 14 residues. CDR3 DNA sequence: TGTGCCAGCAGCGTACGGAGTTCGGCCTCACCCCTCCACTTT. Amino acids: CASSVRSSASPLHF.

The J gene is TRBJ2-2, the V gene TRBV27, with D possibly TRBD2 on 5 matching bases. CDR3 size: 14 residues. V lost 4 bases to trimming and J lost 4 bases, with 10 bases between them. Germline CDR1 and CDR2: MNHEY and SMNVEV (reference sequence). The CDR3 loop reads CASSWTSFTGELFF. The DNA of the CDR3 is TGTGCCAGCAGTTGGACTTCTTTCACCGGGGAGCTGTTTTTT.

The rearrangement links TRBV3-1 (or the pseudogene TRBV3-2) to TRBJ1-4; 9 bases match TRBD1. V dropped 4 bases and J dropped 8; count of bases not matched to a gene: 5. Germline CDR1 LGHDT, CDR2 YNNKEL (reference sequence). The CDR3 loop spans 14 amino acids. CDR3 coding DNA: TGTGCCAGCAGCCGAGGACAGGGGAACGAAAAACTGTTTTTT. Amino acid sequence: CASSRGQGNEKLFF.